Listed below are T cell receptor beta chains from one sample, sequenced in a study of blood T cell repertoires in COVID-19. TCRdb's table, derived via immunoSEQ multiplex PCR, lists solely in-frame clones and lacks some. This sample has about 190,000 clones, with around 89% found just once. The sample comprised peripheral blood. The receptors derive from a man over 45 with acute or convalescent COVID-19. CDR3s include the opening cysteine and the closing phenylalanine or tryptophan. Each record gives: J gene, D gene, V gene, clone size, CDR3 protein, CDR3 DNA. The D gene is left open where the match is weak. Some rows have no size entry. The others give once, few or many, or a class for an expanded clone.

>TRBJ1-1|TRBD1|TRBV6-5|once
CASLDRGRTEAFF
TGTGCCAGCCTCGACAGGGGTAGAACTGAAGCTTTCTTT
>TRBJ1-1|-|TRBV7-2|-
CASSLTGRVNTEAFF
TGTGCCAGCAGCTTAACAGGTCGGGTGAACACTGAAGCTTTCTTT
>TRBJ1-2|-|TRBV7-2|-
CASSLVVEARGYTF
TGTGCCAGCAGCTTAGTAGTTGAGGCTCGTGGCTACACCTTC
>TRBJ1-4|-|TRBV6-1|once
CASSEGAWTEGKLFF
TGTGCCAGCAGTGAAGGGGCGTGGACAGAGGGAAAACTGTTTTTT
>TRBJ2-7|TRBD2|TRBV7-2|once
CASSLRTSGRDEQYF
TGTGCCAGCAGCTTAAGGACTAGCGGGAGGGACGAGCAGTACTTC
>TRBJ2-1|TRBD1|TRBV10-3|-
CAISDTGGQFF
TGTGCCATCAGTGATACAGGGGGCCAGTTCTTC
>TRBJ2-7|TRBD1|TRBV6-5|-
CASSSGTGTYEQYF
TGTGCCAGCAGTTCCGGGACAGGGACATACGAGCAGTACTTC
>TRBJ1-5|-|TRBV10-3|-
CAISELETNQPQHF
TGTGCCATCAGTGAGCTAGAGACCAATCAGCCCCAGCATTTT
>TRBJ1-6|-|TRBV28|-
CASSFGGLGSPLHF
TGTGCCAGCAGTTTCGGGGGGCTTGGTTCACCCCTCCACTTT
>TRBJ2-1|TRBD2|TRBV9|-
CASSSSGGYNEQFF
TGTGCCAGCAGCTCTAGCGGGGGCTACAATGAGCAGTTCTTC
>TRBJ2-1|TRBD2|TRBV28|-
CASRLTDYGAGNNEQFF
TGTGCCAGCAGACTCACCGACTATGGAGCGGGAAACAATGAGCAGTTCTTC
>TRBJ2-2|-|TRBV6-5|-
CASSFGGANTGELFF
TGTGCCAGCAGTTTCGGCGGGGCGAACACCGGGGAGCTGTTTTTT
>TRBJ1-1|TRBD1|TRBV20-1|few
CSASRPGGAMNTEAFF
TGCAGTGCTAGTAGGCCAGGGGGCGCGATGAACACTGAAGCTTTCTTT
>TRBJ2-5|TRBD1|TRBV4-2|-
CASSQDRDRQETQYF
TGTGCCAGCAGCCAAGACCGGGACAGGCAAGAGACCCAGTACTTC
>TRBJ1-1|TRBD1|TRBV5-1|-
CASSNGQGRDTEAFF
TGCGCCAGCAGCAACGGACAGGGAAGGGACACTGAAGCTTTCTTT